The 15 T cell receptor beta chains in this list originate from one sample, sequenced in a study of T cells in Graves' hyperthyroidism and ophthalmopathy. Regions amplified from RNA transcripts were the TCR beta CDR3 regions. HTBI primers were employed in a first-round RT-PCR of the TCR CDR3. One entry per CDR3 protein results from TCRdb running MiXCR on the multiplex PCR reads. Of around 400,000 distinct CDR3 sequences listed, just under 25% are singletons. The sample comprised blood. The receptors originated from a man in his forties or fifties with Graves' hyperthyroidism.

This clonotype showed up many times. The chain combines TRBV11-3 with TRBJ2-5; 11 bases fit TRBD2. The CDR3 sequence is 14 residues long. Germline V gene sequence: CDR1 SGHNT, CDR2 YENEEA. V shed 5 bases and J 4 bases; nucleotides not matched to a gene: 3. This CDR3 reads CASSTGLAGETQYF. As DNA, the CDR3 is TGTGCCAGCAGCACCGGACTAGCGGGAGAGACCCAGTACTTC.

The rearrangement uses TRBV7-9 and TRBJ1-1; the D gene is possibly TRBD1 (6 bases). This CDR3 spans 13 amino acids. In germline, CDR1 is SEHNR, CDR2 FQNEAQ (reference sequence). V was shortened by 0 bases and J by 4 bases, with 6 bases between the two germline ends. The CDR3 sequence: CASSLAQGTEAFF. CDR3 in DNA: TGTGCCAGCAGCTTAGCACAGGGCACTGAAGCTTTCTTT.

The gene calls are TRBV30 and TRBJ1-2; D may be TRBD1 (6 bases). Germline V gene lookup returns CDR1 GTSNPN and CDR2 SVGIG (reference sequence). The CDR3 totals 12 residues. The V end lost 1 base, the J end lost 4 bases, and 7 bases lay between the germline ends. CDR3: CAWSGTVYGYTF. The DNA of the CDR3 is TGTGCCTGGAGTGGGACAGTCTATGGCTACACCTTC.

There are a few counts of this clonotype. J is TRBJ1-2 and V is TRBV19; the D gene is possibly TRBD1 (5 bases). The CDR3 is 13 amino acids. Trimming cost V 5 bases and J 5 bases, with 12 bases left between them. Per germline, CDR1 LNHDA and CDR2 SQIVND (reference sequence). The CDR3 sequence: CASSHRGVYGYTF. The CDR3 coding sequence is TGTGCCAGTAGTCATAGGGGCGTTTATGGCTACACCTTC.

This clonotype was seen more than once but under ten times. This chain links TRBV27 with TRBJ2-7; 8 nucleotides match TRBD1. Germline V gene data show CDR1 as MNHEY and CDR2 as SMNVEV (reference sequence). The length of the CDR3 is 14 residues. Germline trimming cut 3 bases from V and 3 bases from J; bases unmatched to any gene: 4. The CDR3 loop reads CASSFGQGYYEQYF. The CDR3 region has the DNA TGTGCCAGCAGTTTCGGACAGGGATACTACGAGCAGTACTTC.

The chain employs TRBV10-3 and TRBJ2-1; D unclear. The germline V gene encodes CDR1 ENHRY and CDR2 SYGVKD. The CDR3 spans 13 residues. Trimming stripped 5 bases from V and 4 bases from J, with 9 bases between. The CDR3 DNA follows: TGTGCCATCAGTTCCCCCGGGTACAATGAGCAGTTCTTC. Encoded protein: CAISSPGYNEQFF.

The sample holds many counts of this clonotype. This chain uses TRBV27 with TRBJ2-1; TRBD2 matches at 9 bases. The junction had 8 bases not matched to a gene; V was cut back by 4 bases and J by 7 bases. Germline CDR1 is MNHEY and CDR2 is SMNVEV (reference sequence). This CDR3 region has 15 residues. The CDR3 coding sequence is TGTGCCAGCAGTTCCACCCTAGCGGGAAGGAATGAGCAGTTCTTC. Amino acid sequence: CASSSTLAGRNEQFF.

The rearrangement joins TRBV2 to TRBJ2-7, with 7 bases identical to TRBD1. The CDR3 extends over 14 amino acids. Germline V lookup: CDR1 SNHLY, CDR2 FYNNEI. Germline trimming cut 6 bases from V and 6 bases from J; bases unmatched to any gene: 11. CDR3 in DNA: TGTGCCAGCAGCCCTAGGAGAGGGGGCGCCGAGCAGTACTTC. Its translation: CASSPRRGGAEQYF.

CDR3 bases: TGCGCCAGCAGCTTGGAGACAGCCCTCTACGAGCAGTACTTC. Translation gives CASSLETALYEQYF. The chain joins TRBV5-1 to TRBJ2-7, with D maybe TRBD1 (5 bases). The CDR3 loop spans 14 amino acids. From germline, CDR1 is SGHRS and CDR2 YFSETQ. V was shortened by 0 bases and J by 3 bases, with 10 bases between the two germline ends.

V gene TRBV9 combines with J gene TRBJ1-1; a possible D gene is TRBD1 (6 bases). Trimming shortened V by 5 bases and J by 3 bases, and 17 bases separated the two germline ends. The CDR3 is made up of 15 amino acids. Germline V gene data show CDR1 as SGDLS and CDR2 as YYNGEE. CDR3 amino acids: CASSPGGQIDTEAFF. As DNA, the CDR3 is TGTGCCAGCAGTCCTGGGGGCCAAATTGACACTGAAGCTTTCTTT.

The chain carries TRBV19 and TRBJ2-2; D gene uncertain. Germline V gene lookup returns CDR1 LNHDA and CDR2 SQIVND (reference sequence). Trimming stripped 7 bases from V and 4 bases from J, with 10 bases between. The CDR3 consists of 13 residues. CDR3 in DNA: TGTGCCAGTATCGGCGATTCCACCGGGGAGCTGTTTTTT. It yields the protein CASIGDSTGELFF.

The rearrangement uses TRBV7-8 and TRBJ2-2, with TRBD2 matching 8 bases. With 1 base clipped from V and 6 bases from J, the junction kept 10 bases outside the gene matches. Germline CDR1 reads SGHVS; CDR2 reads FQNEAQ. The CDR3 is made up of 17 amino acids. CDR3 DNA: TGTGCCAGCAGCTTAGTTTTGAGCGGGAGTGGGGCCGGGGAGCTGTTTTTT. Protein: CASSLVLSGSGAGELFF.

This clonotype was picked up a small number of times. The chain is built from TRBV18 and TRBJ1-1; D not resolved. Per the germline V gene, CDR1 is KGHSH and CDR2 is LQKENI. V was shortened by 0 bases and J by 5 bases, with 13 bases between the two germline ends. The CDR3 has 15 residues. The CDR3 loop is CASSPPPPITTEAFF. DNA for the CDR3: TGTGCCAGCTCACCACCCCCCCCCATTACGACTGAAGCTTTCTTT. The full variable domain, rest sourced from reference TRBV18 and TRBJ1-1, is NAGVMQNPRHLVRRRGQEARLRCSPMKGHSHVYWYRQLPEEGLKFMVYLQKENIIDESGMPKERFSAEFPKEGPSILRIQQVVRGDSAAYFCASSPPPPITTEAFFGQGTRLTVV.

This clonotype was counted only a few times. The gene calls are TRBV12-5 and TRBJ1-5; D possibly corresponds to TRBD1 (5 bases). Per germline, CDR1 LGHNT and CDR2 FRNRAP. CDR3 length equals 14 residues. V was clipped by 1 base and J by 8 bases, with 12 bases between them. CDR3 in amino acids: CASGLAGFREPQHF. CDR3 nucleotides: TGTGCTAGTGGTTTGGCAGGGTTCCGAGAGCCCCAGCATTTT.

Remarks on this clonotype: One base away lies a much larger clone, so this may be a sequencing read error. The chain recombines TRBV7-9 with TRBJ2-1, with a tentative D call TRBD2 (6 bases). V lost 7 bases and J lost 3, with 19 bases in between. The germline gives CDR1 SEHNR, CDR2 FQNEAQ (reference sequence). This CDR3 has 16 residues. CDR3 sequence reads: CASNLLAAGGYNEQFF. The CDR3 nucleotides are TGTGCCAGCAACCTTTTAGCGGCAGGCGGCTACAATGAGCAGTTCTTC.